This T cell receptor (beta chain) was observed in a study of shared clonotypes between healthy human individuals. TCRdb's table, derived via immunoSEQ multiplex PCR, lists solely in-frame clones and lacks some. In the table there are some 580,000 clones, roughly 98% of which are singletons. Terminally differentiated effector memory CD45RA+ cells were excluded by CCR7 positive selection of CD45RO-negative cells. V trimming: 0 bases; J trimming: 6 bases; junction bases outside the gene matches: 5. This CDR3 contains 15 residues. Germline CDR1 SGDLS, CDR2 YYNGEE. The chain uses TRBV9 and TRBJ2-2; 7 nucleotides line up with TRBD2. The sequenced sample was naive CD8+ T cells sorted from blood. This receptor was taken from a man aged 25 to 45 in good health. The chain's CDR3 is CASSVGGLDSGELFF. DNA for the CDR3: TGTGCCAGCAGCGTAGGAGGACTAGATTCCGGGGAGCTGTTTTTT.